What follows are 32 T cell receptor beta chains derived from one specimen sequenced in a study of OX40 agonist ivuxolimab in advanced cancers. The method behind the library was the immunoSEQ multiplex PCR assay. This is the immuneACCESS table as TCRdb keeps it, with only in-frame sequences that have V and J called. A part of the clones is gone; compared with another copy, unresolved V genes explain less than half, and the rest is unexplained. The sample table contains tens of thousands of clones; only one count was recorded for about 90% of them. 8.5% to 9% of the sample rests with the top ten. The sample in question was CD4+ or CD8+ T cells sorted from blood, obtained in a trial of the OX40 agonist ivuxolimab. The receptors derive from an adult with an advanced solid tumor such as melanoma, head and neck, liver or kidney cancer.

The CDR3 protein is CASSPLGGTYEQYF. CDR3 DNA sequence: TGTGCCAGCAGCCCATTGGGGGGCACCTACGAGCAGTACTTC. The genes are TRBV7-6 and TRBJ2-7, with D perhaps assigned TRBD1 or TRBD2 (6 bases each). The germline V gene encodes CDR1 SGHVS and CDR2 FNYEAQ. The V end was cut by 5 bases, the J end by 2 bases, with 13 bases between. This CDR3 is built from 14 residues.

The V gene is TRBV11-3, the J gene TRBJ1-2, with 12 bases matching TRBD1. Germline lookup yields CDR1 SGHNT and CDR2 YENEEA. This CDR3 is 16 amino acids long. V was clipped by 0 bases and J by 6 bases; unmatched bases: 5. This chain's CDR3 is CASSLDGTGGADGYTF. The CDR3 DNA sequence: TGTGCCAGCAGCTTAGATGGGACAGGGGGCGCGGATGGCTACACCTTC.

This chain links TRBV19 with TRBJ2-4, with a possible D match to TRBD2 (5 bases). The CDR3 extends over 15 amino acids. The germline gives CDR1 LNHDA, CDR2 SQIVND (reference sequence). Trimming stripped 3 bases from V and 2 bases from J, with 11 bases between. The CDR3 DNA is TGTGCCAGTAGTATCGCGTCGGGGTCCAAAAACATTCAGTACTTC. Protein: CASSIASGSKNIQYF.

The chain employs TRBV7-9 and TRBJ1-5; D unclear. V lost 5 bases and J 3 bases, leaving 11 bases between the germline ends. This CDR3 spans 14 amino acids. Per the germline V gene, CDR1 is SEHNR and CDR2 is FQNEAQ (reference sequence). The CDR3 region has the DNA TGTGCCAGCAGCCTCGGTGGGCTCAATCAGCCCCAGCATTTT. Protein: CASSLGGLNQPQHF.

This clone was seen just once. J is TRBJ2-7 and V is TRBV6-5; D is uncertain. CDR1 and CDR2 from the germline V gene are MNHEY and SVGAGI. V lost 0 bases, J lost 2 bases, and 11 bases lay in between. The CDR3 spans 15 residues. CDR3 sequence: CASSYSPLMTYEQYF. The DNA of the CDR3 is TGTGCCAGCAGTTACTCCCCCCTTATGACCTACGAGCAGTACTTC.

V and J are TRBV15 and TRBJ2-5; the D gene is possibly TRBD2 (6 bases). The germline V and J ends were trimmed by 8 bases and 1 base, with 11 bases remaining between them. This CDR3 is built from 13 residues. Germline CDR1 is LNHNV and CDR2 is YYDKDF (reference sequence). CDR3 protein: CATADYLQETQYF. In DNA form, the CDR3 reads TGTGCCACCGCGGACTACCTCCAAGAGACCCAGTACTTC.

This clone was recorded once. The chain carries TRBV7-2 and TRBJ1-1; D remains ambiguous. The ends were cut back, 5 bases at V and 0 bases at J, with 7 bases in the middle. This CDR3 contains 13 residues. The germline CDR1 and CDR2 sequences are SGHTA and FQGNSA. CDR3 DNA sequence: TGTGCCAGCAGCCCCCTCGTGAACACTGAAGCTTTCTTT. This translates into CASSPLVNTEAFF.

The chain carries TRBV19 and TRBJ1-2; D is uncertain. This CDR3 has 12 amino acids. Deletions cut 6 bases from V and 2 bases from J, with 7 bases between. In germline, CDR1 is LNHDA, CDR2 SQIVND (reference sequence). CDR3: CASRLGNYGYTF. The CDR3 nucleotides read TGTGCCAGTAGGCTTGGGAACTATGGCTACACCTTC.

This clone was seen a single time. J is TRBJ1-3 and V is TRBV6-6; D is ambiguous. CDR1 and CDR2 from the germline V gene are MNHNY and SVGAGI (reference sequence). The CDR3 covers 13 residues. Trimming took 6 bases from V and 0 from J, leaving 6 bases between them. The CDR3 nucleotides read TGTGCCAGCAGCTCAAACTCTGGAAACACCATATATTTT. This codes for CASSSNSGNTIYF.

The J gene is TRBJ2-7, the V gene TRBV27; TRBD2 matches at 8 bases. The trim removed 3 bases at V and 3 bases at J, leaving 4 bases unmatched. The CDR3 is 14 amino acids. Germline assignment: CDR1 MNHEY and CDR2 SMNVEV (reference sequence). The CDR3 loop is CASSFSGDSYEQYF. Here the CDR3 DNA reads TGTGCCAGCAGTTTTAGCGGGGATAGCTACGAGCAGTACTTC.

This rearrangement joins TRBV13 to TRBJ2-7; 13 bases fit TRBD2. The V gene's germline CDR1 is PRHDT and CDR2 FYEKMQ (reference sequence). The CDR3 has 15 residues. Germline trimming cut 3 bases from V and 4 bases from J; bases unmatched to any gene: 3. The CDR3 nucleotides read TGTGCCAGCAGCTTCGGACTAGCGGGGGAGTACGAGCAGTACTTC. It translates to CASSFGLAGEYEQYF.

This chain uses TRBV5-1 with TRBJ1-2; no clear D. The CDR3 sequence is 11 residues long. Germline V CDR1 and CDR2: SGHRS, YFSETQ. V shed 0 bases and J shed 8 bases, with 5 bases lying between them. CDR3 amino acids: CASSLAGGYTF. The CDR3 nucleotides are TGCGCCAGCAGCTTGGCGGGAGGCTACACCTTC.

V is TRBV29-1 and J is TRBJ1-1; 7 bases are shared with TRBD1. The length of the CDR3 is 15 residues. Unmatched junction bases numbered 9, after V lost 0 bases and J lost 5 bases. In germline, CDR1 is SQVTM, CDR2 ANQGSEA. The CDR3 DNA follows: TGCAGCGTTGAAGATCAAGGAGGGGGCAAGACTGAAGCTTTCTTT. Translated, it gives CSVEDQGGGKTEAFF.

The gene calls are TRBV27 and TRBJ2-1; no clear D. The CDR3 has 12 amino acids. CDR1 is MNHEY and CDR2 is SMNVEV in the germline V gene (reference sequence). Trimming pared 2 bases from V and 8 bases from J, leaving 7 bases between. CDR3 protein: CASSLGPHEQFF. As DNA, the CDR3 is TGTGCCAGCAGTTTAGGACCGCATGAGCAGTTCTTC.

This chain uses TRBV7-9 with TRBJ1-1; 7 bases agree with TRBD1. The length of the CDR3 is 17 residues. Germline assignment: CDR1 SEHNR and CDR2 FQNEAQ (reference sequence). V shed 2 bases and J 0 bases; nucleotides not matched to a gene: 9. The CDR3 is CASSLLAGGDMNTEAFF. Here the CDR3 DNA reads TGTGCCAGCAGCTTATTGGCAGGGGGAGACATGAACACTGAAGCTTTCTTT.

The chain employs TRBV12-5 and TRBJ2-7, with 11 positions matching TRBD2. CDR3 length equals 17 residues. Germline CDR1 reads LGHNT; CDR2 reads FRNRAP. V was clipped by 1 base and J by 3 bases; unmatched bases: 8. The CDR3 protein is CASGLERLAGPYYEQYF. In DNA form, the CDR3 reads TGTGCTAGTGGTTTGGAGCGACTAGCGGGGCCCTACTACGAGCAGTACTTC.

The rearrangement uses TRBV9 and TRBJ1-3; D gene ambiguous. CDR1 is SGDLS, CDR2 YYNGEE, per germline. CDR3 size: 14 residues. Trimming shortened V by 6 bases and J by 0 bases, and 10 bases separated the two germline ends. The CDR3 DNA reads as TGTGCCAGCACCCCCGATGACTCTGGAAACACCATATATTTT. Its protein product is CASTPDDSGNTIYF.

The chain employs TRBV5-6 and TRBJ2-1, with D unresolved. V lost 0 bases and J lost 4, with 14 bases in between. The CDR3 length is 16 residues. Germline V lookup: CDR1 SGHDT, CDR2 YYEEEE. Here the CDR3 DNA reads TGTGCCAGCAGCTTGGATCTTAGCAGGCAATACAATGAGCAGTTCTTC. Its translation: CASSLDLSRQYNEQFF.

The chain is built from TRBV11-2 and TRBJ1-1, with 9 bases matching TRBD1. The CDR3 has 16 amino acids. Germline V lookup: CDR1 SGHAT, CDR2 FQNNGV. Trimming took 5 bases from V and 1 from J; bases not matched to a gene: 8. CDR3 coding DNA: TGTGCCAGCAGCCCGTGGGACAGGGTGAGGAACACTGAAGCTTTCTTT. Amino acid sequence: CASSPWDRVRNTEAFF.

This chain uses TRBV5-1 with TRBJ1-2, with D possibly TRBD1 on 5 matching bases. This CDR3 region has 16 residues. Germline CDR1 SGHRS, CDR2 YFSETQ. V was pared by 0 bases and J by 1 base, with 13 bases between. The CDR3 region is CASSLEGRDRNYGYTF. The DNA of the CDR3 is TGCGCCAGCAGCTTGGAAGGACGGGACCGTAACTATGGCTACACCTTC.

The chain recombines TRBV7-3 with TRBJ1-1; no definite D call. The germline V and J ends were trimmed by 5 bases and 5 bases, with 15 bases remaining between them. CDR1 is SGHTA, CDR2 FQGTGA, per germline. The CDR3 loop spans 14 amino acids. The CDR3 sequence is CASSRGPGWTEAFF. The CDR3 DNA sequence: TGTGCCAGCAGCCGAGGACCGGGGTGGACTGAAGCTTTCTTT.

This clone appeared once. The V and J genes are TRBV11-2 and TRBJ2-7; 11 bases match TRBD1. The germline V gene encodes CDR1 SGHAT and CDR2 FQNNGV. The junction had 8 bases not matched to a gene; V was cut back by 5 bases and J by 2 bases. This CDR3 comprises 16 residues. DNA of the CDR3: TGTGCCAGCAGCGCGGAATGGGGACAGGGGGCCTACGAGCAGTACTTC. Its translation is CASSAEWGQGAYEQYF.

The gene calls are TRBV29-1 and TRBJ2-7; 8 nucleotides agree with TRBD1. Germline V gene lookup returns CDR1 SQVTM and CDR2 ANQGSEA. This CDR3 is 14 amino acids long. Trimming at V came to 6 bases and at J to 6 bases, leaving 13 bases not matched to a gene. The CDR3: CSVAGADREVEQYF. For the CDR3, the DNA is TGCAGCGTCGCGGGTGCGGACAGGGAGGTCGAGCAGTACTTC.

By share of the sample, this clone is medium-sized (0.01 to 0.1%). DNA for the CDR3: TGTGCTAGTGGTTTGGTACTTGGCAATCAGCCCCAGCATTTT. Its protein is CASGLVLGNQPQHF. The chain combines TRBV12-5 with TRBJ1-5; the D is unclear. The CDR3 totals 14 residues. Germline CDR1 LGHNT, CDR2 FRNRAP. V dropped 0 bases and J dropped 2 bases, with 5 bases sitting between them.

As regards this clone: At one end the junction does not follow the germline gene, possibly because of a read error. This rearrangement joins TRBV7-7 to TRBJ2-5; perhaps TRBD2 as D (5 bases). The CDR3 runs 15 residues. Germline V CDR1 and CDR2: SSHAT, FNYEAQ (reference sequence). CDR3 bases: TGTGCTAGCAGCTTAGGCAGCGGATACCAAGAGACCCAGTACTTC. Translated, it gives CASSLGSGYQETQYF.

The V and J genes are TRBV7-9 and TRBJ2-2; D is perhaps TRBD1 (5 bases). The CDR3 is 13 amino acids. Germline V lookup: CDR1 SEHNR, CDR2 FQNEAQ (reference sequence). V was cut by 1 base and J by 6 bases, with 6 bases left in between. CDR3 amino acids: CASSLEGAGELFF. CDR3 nucleotides: TGTGCCAGCAGCTTAGAAGGGGCCGGGGAGCTGTTTTTT.

The gene calls are TRBV27 and TRBJ2-1; no reliable D call. The CDR3 extends over 15 amino acids. Germline lookup yields CDR1 MNHEY and CDR2 SMNVEV (reference sequence). The ends were cut back, 3 bases at V and 0 bases at J, with 9 bases in the middle. The DNA for the CDR3 is TGTGCCAGCAGTTTCTTCAGGAGCTCCTACAATGAGCAGTTCTTC. This codes for CASSFFRSSYNEQFF.

In DNA form, the CDR3 reads TGTGCCAGCAGCCTTTCCGGGACAGGGGATTCACCCCTCCACTTT. Its translation: CASSLSGTGDSPLHF. V usage is TRBV9 and J usage is TRBJ1-6, with 10 bases that match TRBD1. CDR1 is SGDLS and CDR2 is YYNGEE in the germline V gene. CDR3 size: 15 residues. The junction had 6 bases not matched to a gene; V was cut back by 4 bases and J by 8 bases. The variable domain in full, completed from reference TRBV9 and TRBJ1-6, reads DSGVTQTPKHLITATGQRVTLRCSPRSGDLSVYWYQQSLDQGLQFLIQYYNGEERAKGNILERFSAQQFPDLHSELNLSSLELGDSALYFCASSLSGTGDSPLHFGNGTRLTVT.

The chain combines TRBV6-1 with TRBJ1-5; tentative D call: TRBD1 (6 bases). With 6 bases removed from V and 0 bases from J, the gap between germline ends came to 12 bases. Germline V gene data show CDR1 as MNHNS and CDR2 as SASEGT. This CDR3 contains 15 residues. CDR3 in DNA: TGTGCCAGCAGACTTCGGACAGTTAGCAATCAGCCCCAGCATTTT. Encoded protein: CASRLRTVSNQPQHF.

The V and J genes are TRBV29-1 and TRBJ2-5, with D possibly being TRBD1 (5 bases). Germline V gene data show CDR1 as SQVTM and CDR2 as ANQGSEA. Trimming stripped 1 base from V and 4 bases from J, with 13 bases between. The CDR3 extends over 14 amino acids. DNA for the CDR3: TGCAGCGTTGAAGCGTCAGGGTGGGGAGAGACCCAGTACTTC. It translates to CSVEASGWGETQYF.

The chain uses TRBV10-2 and TRBJ1-6; D not resolved. Trimming left V 6 bases short and J 3 bases short, with 6 bases between. The CDR3 spans 13 residues. Germline loops: CDR1 WSHSY, CDR2 SAAADI. CDR3 DNA sequence: TGCGCCAGCAGACCGGGCTATAATTCACCCCTCCACTTT. Translation gives CASRPGYNSPLHF.

J is TRBJ1-2 and V is TRBV6-5; a possible D gene is TRBD1 (5 bases). The CDR3 contains 16 residues. The germline V gene encodes CDR1 MNHEY and CDR2 SVGAGI. Trimming pared 0 bases from V and 2 bases from J, leaving 13 bases between. CDR3 region: CASSYSTPSGNYGYTF. The CDR3 DNA sequence: TGTGCCAGCAGTTACTCGACCCCGTCAGGGAACTATGGCTACACCTTC.